The source of this T cell receptor (beta chain) is a study of blood T cell repertoires in COVID-19. The V gene end was trimmed by 3 bases and the J gene end by 0 bases; junction bases not matched to a gene: 8. Germline V gene lookup returns CDR1 SGDLS and CDR2 YYNGEE. The CDR3 sequence is 18 residues long. This table comes from immunoSEQ multiplex PCR, and its TCRdb copy is limited to in-frame clones, with some not included. The sample lists 150,000 to 200,000 clones, roughly 87% seen once, with under 2% in the top ten. The genes are TRBV9 and TRBJ2-5; TRBD2 agrees at 13 bases. The sequencing sample was made of peripheral blood. The origin of this receptor is a man aged 18 to 29 who had recovered from COVID-19. The CDR3 here is CASSAPPGLAGDQETQYF. As DNA, the CDR3 is TGTGCCAGCAGCGCCCCACCCGGACTAGCGGGAGACCAAGAGACCCAGTACTTC.